This is a list of T cell receptor beta chains from one sample in a study of cytomegalovirus exposure and HLA in healthy donors. The data were produced by immunoSEQ multiplex PCR, yet TCRdb's version contains in-frame clones alone and is incomplete. The sample yields around 140,000 clones, less than 80% seen once. Sequencing was done on a sample of PBMCs. These TCRs come from a female donor in good health and CMV-seropositive. CDR3s include the opening cysteine and the closing phenylalanine or tryptophan. D genes are given only for firm matches. Clone size is stated in some rows and not others, as once, few, many or a class when expanded.

clone size | CDR3 length | J gene | D gene | V gene | CDR3 protein
NA | 13 | TRBJ1-1 | NA | TRBV27 | CASSPERGTEAFF
NA | 16 | TRBJ2-5 | TRBD2 | TRBV4-1 | CASSQEGNSGRETQYF
once | 16 | TRBJ2-7 | TRBD1 | TRBV5-4 | CASSLRQGVDSYEQYF
NA | 16 | NA | TRBD2 | TRBV28 | CASTSTSGSSGYEQYF
NA | 14 | TRBJ2-3 | NA | TRBV2 | CASRILTSVDTQYF
NA | 12 | TRBJ2-5 | NA | TRBV7-9 | CASSWGKETQYF
NA | 16 | TRBJ2-7 | NA | TRBV27 | CASSPLRQGRVYEQYF
once | 15 | TRBJ2-7 | TRBD2 | TRBV4-1 | CASSQEPLAGGEQYF
NA | 18 | TRBJ1-3 | TRBD1 | TRBV5-6 | CASSLWSRGLGPGNTIYF
NA | 14 | TRBJ1-5 | NA | TRBV19 | CASSLAGENQPQHF
NA | 15 | TRBJ2-7 | TRBD2 | TRBV5-1 | CASSSGGRGPYEQYF
NA | 14 | TRBJ2-1 | NA | TRBV5-4 | CASSLGGDYNEQFF
NA | 15 | TRBJ2-7 | NA | TRBV5-1 | CASSPELDSPYEQYF
few | 16 | TRBJ1-2 | TRBD1 | TRBV28 | CASSLDLAGGDYGYTF
NA | 12 | TRBJ1-5 | NA | TRBV15 | CATAGGNQPQHF
NA | 18 | TRBJ2-1 | NA | TRBV4-1 | CASSQERLRRDEYNEQFF
few | 15 | TRBJ2-5 | TRBD2 | TRBV6-5 | CASSKLAGGWETQYF
NA | 15 | TRBJ1-1 | NA | TRBV5-4 | CASSPAGLGNTEAFF
NA | 16 | TRBJ1-2 | NA | TRBV4-1 | CASSPRTGTTLYGYTF
NA | 16 | TRBJ2-1 | TRBD2 | TRBV30 | CACPTRWRGGNNEQFF
few | 15 | TRBJ1-5 | NA | TRBV7-8 | CASSLAGQVSQPQHF
few | 13 | TRBJ1-1 | NA | TRBV2 | CASRRQKNTEAFF
NA | 15 | TRBJ2-7 | TRBD1 | TRBV11-2 | CASSPSRGPFYEQYF
NA | 16 | TRBJ2-7 | TRBD2 | TRBV2 | CASKGRAGQESYEQYF
NA | 15 | TRBJ2-1 | TRBD1 | TRBV7-2 | CASSLTGTGASEQFF
NA | 17 | TRBJ1-6 | NA | TRBV5-1 | CASSLHSTSSYNSPLHF
NA | 14 | TRBJ1-2 | TRBD1 | TRBV30 | CARLDRGYFYGYTF
few | 13 | TRBJ1-2 | NA | TRBV29-1 | CSVEGVRGSGYTF